The entry below describes one T cell receptor beta chain. Through week 26, nivolumab 3 mg/kg IV was given weeks 1, 4, 7, 10, then biweekly. The sample originates from a study of ipilimumab plus nivolumab after autologous stem cell transplantation. Sequencing used immunoSEQ multiplex PCR; TCRdb keeps in-frame clones, though not all of them. The data contain tens of thousands of clones, around nine tenths of them singletons. This CDR3 is built from 13 residues. V was clipped by 5 bases and J by 6 bases; unmatched bases: 2. Germline V gene sequence: CDR1 SGHDN, CDR2 FVKESK. The genes are TRBV14 and TRBJ2-7; 12 bases agree with TRBD1. This clonotype was sampled from a male donor with multiple myeloma. The sample here was PBMCs, taken in a trial of ipilimumab plus nivolumab as post-transplant consolidation. The CDR3: CASSWDRGLEQYF. Here the CDR3 DNA reads TGTGCCAGCAGCTGGGACAGGGGGCTCGAGCAGTACTTC.